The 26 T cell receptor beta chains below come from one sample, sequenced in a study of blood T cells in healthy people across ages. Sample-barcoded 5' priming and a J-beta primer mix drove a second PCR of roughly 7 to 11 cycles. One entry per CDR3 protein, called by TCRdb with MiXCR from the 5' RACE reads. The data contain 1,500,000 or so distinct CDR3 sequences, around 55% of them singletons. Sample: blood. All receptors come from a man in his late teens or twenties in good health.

CDR3: CSVGTGETQYF. The CDR3 bases are TGCAGCGTTGGGACAGGGGAGACCCAGTACTTC. The V call is TRBV29-1, the J call TRBJ2-5, with 8 bases that match TRBD1. CDR3 length equals 11 residues. Germline CDR1 SQVTM, CDR2 ANQGSEA. With V trimmed by 4 bases and J by 5 bases, 0 bases remained unmatched. Full variable domain (missing parts from reference TRBV29-1 and TRBJ2-5): SAVISQKPSRDICQRGTSLTIQCQVDSQVTMMFWYRQQPGQSLTLIATANQGSEATYESGFVIDKFPISRPNLTFSTLTVSNMSPEDSSIYLCSVGTGETQYFGPGTRLLVL.

CDR3 protein: CASSHLGGEQFF. The CDR3 region has the DNA TGCGCCAGCAGCCATCTAGGCGGTGAGCAGTTCTTC. The rearrangement links TRBV4-3 to TRBJ2-1; D remains unclear. V lost 3 bases and J 9 bases, leaving 9 bases between the germline ends. This CDR3 is 12 amino acids long. CDR1 is LGHNA, CDR2 YSLEER, per germline.

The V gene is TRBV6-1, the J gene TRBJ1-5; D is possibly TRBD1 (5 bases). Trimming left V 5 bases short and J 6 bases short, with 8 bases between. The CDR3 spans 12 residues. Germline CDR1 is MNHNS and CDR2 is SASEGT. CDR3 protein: CASSPQAQPQHF. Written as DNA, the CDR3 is TGTGCCAGCAGTCCACAGGCTCAGCCCCAGCATTTT.

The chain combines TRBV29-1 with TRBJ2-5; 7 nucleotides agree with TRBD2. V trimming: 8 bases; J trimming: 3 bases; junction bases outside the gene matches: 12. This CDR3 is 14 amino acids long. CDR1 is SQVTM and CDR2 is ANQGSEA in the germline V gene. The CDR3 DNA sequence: TGCAGCATCAGTACGGCTAGCGGTAAAGAGACCCAGTACTTC. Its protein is CSISTASGKETQYF.

CDR3 sequence: CASSQSLETQYF. The CDR3 DNA is TGTGCCAGCAGCCAATCGCTAGAGACCCAGTACTTC. The rearrangement links TRBV7-9 to TRBJ2-7; D unresolved. The end of the DNA is better explained by TRBJ2-5, so the J call may be wrong. The germline gives CDR1 SEHNR, CDR2 FQNEAQ (reference sequence). This CDR3 contains 12 residues.

For the CDR3, the DNA is TGTGCCAGCAGCCCACACCGACAGGGAAGTTCCTACGAGCAGTACTTC. Amino acids: CASSPHRQGSSYEQYF. V and J are TRBV27 and TRBJ2-7, with 7 bases matching TRBD1. Germline V gene data show CDR1 as MNHEY and CDR2 as SMNVEV (reference sequence). V lost 6 bases and J lost 1; bases outside the gene matches: 12. This CDR3 region has 16 residues.

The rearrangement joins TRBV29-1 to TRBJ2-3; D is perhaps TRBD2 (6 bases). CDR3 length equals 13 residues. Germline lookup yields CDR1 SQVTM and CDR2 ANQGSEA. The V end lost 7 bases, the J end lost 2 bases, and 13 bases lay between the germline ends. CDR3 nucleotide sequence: TGCAGCGCTGGGGGGTCCTACACAGATACGCAGTATTTT. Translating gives CSAGGSYTDTQYF.

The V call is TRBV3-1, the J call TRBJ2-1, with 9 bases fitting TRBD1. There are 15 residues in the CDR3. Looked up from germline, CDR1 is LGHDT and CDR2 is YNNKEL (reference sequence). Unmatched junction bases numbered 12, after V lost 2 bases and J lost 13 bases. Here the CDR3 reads CASSQPGQGVFIQFF. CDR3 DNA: TGTGCCAGCAGCCAACCGGGACAGGGCGTCTTTATCCAGTTCTTC.

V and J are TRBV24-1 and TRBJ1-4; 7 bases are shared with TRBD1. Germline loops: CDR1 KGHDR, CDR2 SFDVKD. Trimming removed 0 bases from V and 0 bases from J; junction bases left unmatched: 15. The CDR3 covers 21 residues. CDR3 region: CATSDLPGTALDDSTNEKLFF. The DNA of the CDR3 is TGTGCCACCAGTGATTTGCCGGGGACAGCCCTGGACGATTCAACTAATGAAAAACTGTTTTTT.

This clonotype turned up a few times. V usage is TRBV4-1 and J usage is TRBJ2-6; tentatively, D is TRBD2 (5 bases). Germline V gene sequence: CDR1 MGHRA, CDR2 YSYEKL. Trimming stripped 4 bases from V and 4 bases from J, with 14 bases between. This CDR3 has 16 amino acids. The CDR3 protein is CASSRIGGSGANVLTF. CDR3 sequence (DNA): TGCGCCAGCAGCCGAATTGGAGGTTCGGGGGCCAACGTCCTGACTTTC.

CDR3 in DNA: TGTGCCAGCAGCCATCGGGGGTACCAAGAGACCCAGTACTTC. Encoded protein: CASSHRGYQETQYF. The chain has TRBV4-2 and TRBJ2-5; tentatively, D is TRBD2 (6 bases). V was cut by 3 bases and J by 0 bases, with 8 bases left in between. Germline V gene lookup returns CDR1 LGHNA and CDR2 YNFKEQ. CDR3 length: 14 residues.

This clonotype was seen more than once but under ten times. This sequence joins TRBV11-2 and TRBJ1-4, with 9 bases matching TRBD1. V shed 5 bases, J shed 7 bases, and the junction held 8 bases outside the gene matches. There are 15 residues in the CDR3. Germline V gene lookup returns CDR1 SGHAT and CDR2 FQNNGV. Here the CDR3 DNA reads TGTGCCAGCAGCCCAGGGACAGGGCTGAGTGAAAAACTGTTTTTT. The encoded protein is CASSPGTGLSEKLFF.

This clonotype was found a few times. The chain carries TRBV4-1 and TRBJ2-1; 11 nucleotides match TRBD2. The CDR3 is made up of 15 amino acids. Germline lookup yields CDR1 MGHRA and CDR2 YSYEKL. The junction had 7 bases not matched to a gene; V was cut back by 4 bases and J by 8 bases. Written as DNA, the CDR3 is TGCGCCAGCAGCCGGACTAGCGGGTATGCGGATGAGCAGTTCTTC. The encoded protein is CASSRTSGYADEQFF.

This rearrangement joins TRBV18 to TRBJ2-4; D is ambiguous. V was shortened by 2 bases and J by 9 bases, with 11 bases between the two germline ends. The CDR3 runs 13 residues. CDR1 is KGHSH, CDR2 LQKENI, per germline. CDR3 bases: TGTGCCAGCTCACCAACGAGCGTAGGCATTCAGTACTTC. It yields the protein CASSPTSVGIQYF.

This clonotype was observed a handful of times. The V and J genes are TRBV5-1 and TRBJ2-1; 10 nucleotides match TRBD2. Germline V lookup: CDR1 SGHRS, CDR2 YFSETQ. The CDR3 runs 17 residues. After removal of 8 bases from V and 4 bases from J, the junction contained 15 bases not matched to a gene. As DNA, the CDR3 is TGCGCCAGTTCCATGAGGGTCAGCGGGAGGGATTACAATGAGCAGTTCTTC. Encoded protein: CASSMRVSGRDYNEQFF. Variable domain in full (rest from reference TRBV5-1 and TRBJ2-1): KAGVTQTPRYLIKTRGQQVTLSCSPISGHRSVSWYQQTPGQGLQFLFEYFSETQRNKGNFPGRFSGRQFSNSRSEMNVSTLELGDSALYLCASSMRVSGRDYNEQFFGPGTRLTVL.

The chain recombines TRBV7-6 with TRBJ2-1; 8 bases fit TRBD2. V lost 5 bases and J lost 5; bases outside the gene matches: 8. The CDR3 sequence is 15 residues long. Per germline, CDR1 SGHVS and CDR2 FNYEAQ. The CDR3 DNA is TGTGCCAGCAGCCCTTTAGCGGGGCGTAACAATGAGCAGTTCTTC. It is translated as CASSPLAGRNNEQFF.

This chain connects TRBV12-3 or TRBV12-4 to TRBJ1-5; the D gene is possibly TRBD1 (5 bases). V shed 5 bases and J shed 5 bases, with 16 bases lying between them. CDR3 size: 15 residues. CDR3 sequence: CASSPGATNHQPQHF. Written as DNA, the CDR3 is TGTGCCAGCAGTCCCGGGGCCACAAACCATCAGCCCCAGCATTTT.

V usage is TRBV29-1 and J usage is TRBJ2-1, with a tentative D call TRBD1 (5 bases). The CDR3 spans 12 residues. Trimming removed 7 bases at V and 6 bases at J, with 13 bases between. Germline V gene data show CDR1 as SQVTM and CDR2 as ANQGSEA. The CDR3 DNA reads TGCAGCGCCGTCAGGGAAGCCAATGAGCAGTTCTTC. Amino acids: CSAVREANEQFF.

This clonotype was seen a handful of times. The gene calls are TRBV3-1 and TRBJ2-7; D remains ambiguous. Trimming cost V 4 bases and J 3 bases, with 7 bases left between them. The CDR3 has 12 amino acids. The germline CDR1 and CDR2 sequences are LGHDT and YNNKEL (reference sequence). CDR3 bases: TGTGCCAGCAGCCCTACTTACTACGAGCAGTACTTC. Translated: CASSPTYYEQYF.

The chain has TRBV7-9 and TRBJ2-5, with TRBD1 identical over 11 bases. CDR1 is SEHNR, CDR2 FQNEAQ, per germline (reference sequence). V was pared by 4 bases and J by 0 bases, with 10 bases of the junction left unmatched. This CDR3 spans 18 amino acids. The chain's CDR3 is CASSSPRTGGENQETQYF. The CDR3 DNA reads TGTGCCAGCAGCTCCCCTCGGACAGGGGGCGAAAACCAAGAGACCCAGTACTTC.

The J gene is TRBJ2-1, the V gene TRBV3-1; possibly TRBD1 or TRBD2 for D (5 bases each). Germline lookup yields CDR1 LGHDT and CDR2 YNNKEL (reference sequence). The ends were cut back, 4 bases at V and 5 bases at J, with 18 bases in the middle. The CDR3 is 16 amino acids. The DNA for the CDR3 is TGTGCCAGCAGCCTGGCCCCCGGTGGGACCGACAATGAGCAGTTCTTC. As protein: CASSLAPGGTDNEQFF.

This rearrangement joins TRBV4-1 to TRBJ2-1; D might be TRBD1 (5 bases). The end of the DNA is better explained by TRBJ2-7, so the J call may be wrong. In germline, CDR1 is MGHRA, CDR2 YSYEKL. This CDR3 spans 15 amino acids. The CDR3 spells CASSQESGPPYEQYF. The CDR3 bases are TGCGCCAGCAGCCAAGAATCAGGGCCCCCCTACGAGCAGTACTTC.

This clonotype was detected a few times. The CDR3 DNA is TGTGCCAGCAGCCTTACCAGGGTTAATGAGCAGTTCTTC. Protein product: CASSLTRVNEQFF. This rearrangement joins TRBV5-5 to TRBJ2-1; TRBD1 is a possible D gene (5 bases). V lost 4 bases and J lost 7, with 12 bases in between. The CDR3 consists of 13 residues. CDR1 and CDR2 from the germline V gene are SGHKS and YYEKEE (reference sequence).

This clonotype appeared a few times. This CDR3 is CASSQLVREDEQYF. The CDR3 DNA reads TGCGCCAGCAGCCAATTGGTAAGGGAGGACGAGCAGTACTTC. V usage is TRBV4-3 and J usage is TRBJ2-7; D is possibly TRBD2 (6 bases). The germline gives CDR1 LGHNA, CDR2 YSLEER. V was cut by 2 bases and J by 5 bases, with 13 bases left in between. CDR3 length equals 14 residues.

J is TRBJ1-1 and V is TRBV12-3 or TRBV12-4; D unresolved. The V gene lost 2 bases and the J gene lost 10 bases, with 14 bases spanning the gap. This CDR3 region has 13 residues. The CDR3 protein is CASSLRESPRAFF. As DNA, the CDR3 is TGTGCCAGCAGTTTACGGGAATCTCCCAGAGCTTTCTTT.

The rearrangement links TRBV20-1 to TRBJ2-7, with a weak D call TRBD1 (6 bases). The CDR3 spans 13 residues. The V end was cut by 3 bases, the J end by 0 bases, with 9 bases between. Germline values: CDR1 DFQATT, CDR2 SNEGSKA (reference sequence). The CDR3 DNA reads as TGCAGTGCTAGTAACAGGGTCTCCTACGAGCAGTACTTC. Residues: CSASNRVSYEQYF.